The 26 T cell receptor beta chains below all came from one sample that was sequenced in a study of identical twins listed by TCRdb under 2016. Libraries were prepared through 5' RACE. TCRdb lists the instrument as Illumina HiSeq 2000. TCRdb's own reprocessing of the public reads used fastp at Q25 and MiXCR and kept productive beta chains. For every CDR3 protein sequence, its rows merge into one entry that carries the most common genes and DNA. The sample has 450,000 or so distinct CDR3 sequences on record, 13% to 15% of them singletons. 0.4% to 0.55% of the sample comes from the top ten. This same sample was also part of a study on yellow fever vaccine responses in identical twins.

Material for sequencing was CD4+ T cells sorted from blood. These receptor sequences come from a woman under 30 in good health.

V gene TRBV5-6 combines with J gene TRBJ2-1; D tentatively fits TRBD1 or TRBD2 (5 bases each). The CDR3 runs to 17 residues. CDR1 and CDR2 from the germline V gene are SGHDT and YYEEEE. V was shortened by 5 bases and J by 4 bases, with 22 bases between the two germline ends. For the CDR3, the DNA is TGTGCCAGCAGTTTGCCGGGGCAGCCCGGCGGTTACAATGAGCAGTTCTTC. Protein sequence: CASSLPGQPGGYNEQFF.

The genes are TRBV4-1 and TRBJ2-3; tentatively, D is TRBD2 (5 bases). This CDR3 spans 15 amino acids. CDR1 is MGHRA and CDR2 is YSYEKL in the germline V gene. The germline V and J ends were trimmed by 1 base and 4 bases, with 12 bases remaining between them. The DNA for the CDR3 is TGCGCCAGCAGCCAAGTAGGGCTAGCCCCAGATACGCAGTATTTT. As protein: CASSQVGLAPDTQYF.

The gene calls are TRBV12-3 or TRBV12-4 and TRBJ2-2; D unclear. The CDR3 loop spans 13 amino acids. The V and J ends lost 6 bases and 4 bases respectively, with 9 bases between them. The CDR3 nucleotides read TGTGCCAGCAGGAACAGAGGCACCGGGGAGCTGTTTTTT. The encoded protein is CASRNRGTGELFF.

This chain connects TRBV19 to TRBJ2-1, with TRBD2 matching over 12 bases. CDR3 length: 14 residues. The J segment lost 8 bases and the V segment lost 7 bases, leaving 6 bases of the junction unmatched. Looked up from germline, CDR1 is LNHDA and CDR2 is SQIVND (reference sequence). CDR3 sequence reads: CASKLLAGGDEQFF. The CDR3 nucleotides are TGTGCCAGTAAATTGCTAGCGGGAGGGGATGAGCAGTTCTTC.

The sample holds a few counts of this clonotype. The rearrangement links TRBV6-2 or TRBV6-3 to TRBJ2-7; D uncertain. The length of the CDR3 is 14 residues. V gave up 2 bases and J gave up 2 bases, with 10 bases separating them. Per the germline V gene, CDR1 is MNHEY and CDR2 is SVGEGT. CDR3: CASSYNQPTYEQYF. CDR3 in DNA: TGTGCCAGCAGTTACAACCAACCGACCTACGAGCAGTACTTC.

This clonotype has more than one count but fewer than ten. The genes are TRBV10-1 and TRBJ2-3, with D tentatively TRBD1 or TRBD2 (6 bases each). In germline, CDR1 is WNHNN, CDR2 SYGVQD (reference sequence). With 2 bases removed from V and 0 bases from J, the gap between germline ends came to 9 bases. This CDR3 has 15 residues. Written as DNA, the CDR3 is TGCGCCAGCAGTGAGGGGGGGCCAAGCACAGATACGCAGTATTTT. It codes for CASSEGGPSTDTQYF.

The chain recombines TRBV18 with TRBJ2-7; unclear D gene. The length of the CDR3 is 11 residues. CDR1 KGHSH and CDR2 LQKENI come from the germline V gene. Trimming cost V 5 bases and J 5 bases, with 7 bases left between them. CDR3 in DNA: TGTGCCAGCTCAACGACCCACGAGCAGTACTTC. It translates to CASSTTHEQYF. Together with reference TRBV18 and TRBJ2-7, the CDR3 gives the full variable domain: NAGVMQNPRHLVRRRGQEARLRCSPMKGHSHVYWYRQLPEEGLKFMVYLQKENIIDESGMPKERFSAEFPKEGPSILRIQQVVRGDSAAYFCASSTTHEQYFGPGTRLTVT.

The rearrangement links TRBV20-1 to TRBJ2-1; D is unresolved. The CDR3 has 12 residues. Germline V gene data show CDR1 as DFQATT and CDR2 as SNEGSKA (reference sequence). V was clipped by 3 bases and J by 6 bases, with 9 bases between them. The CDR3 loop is CSASRVSNEQFF. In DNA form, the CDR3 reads TGCAGTGCTAGCCGGGTCAGCAATGAGCAGTTCTTC.

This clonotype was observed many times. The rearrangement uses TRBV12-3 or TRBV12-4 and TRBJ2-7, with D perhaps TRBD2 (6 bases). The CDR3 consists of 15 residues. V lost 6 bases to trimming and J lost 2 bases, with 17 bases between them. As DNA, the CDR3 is TGTGCCAGCAGGGACCCGGAGGAGGGAACCTACGAGCAGTACTTC. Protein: CASRDPEEGTYEQYF.

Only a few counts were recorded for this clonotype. CDR3 coding DNA: TGTGCCAGCAGCCGTCGAGGGGAGGGAGGCCTTGCCCCGCACAATGAGCAGTTCTTC. This sequence encodes CASSRRGEGGLAPHNEQFF. The rearrangement uses TRBV11-2 and TRBJ2-1; 7 positions match TRBD2. Germline V gene sequence: CDR1 SGHAT, CDR2 FQNNGV. The V gene end was trimmed by 5 bases and the J gene end by 5 bases; junction bases not matched to a gene: 21. The CDR3 totals 19 residues.

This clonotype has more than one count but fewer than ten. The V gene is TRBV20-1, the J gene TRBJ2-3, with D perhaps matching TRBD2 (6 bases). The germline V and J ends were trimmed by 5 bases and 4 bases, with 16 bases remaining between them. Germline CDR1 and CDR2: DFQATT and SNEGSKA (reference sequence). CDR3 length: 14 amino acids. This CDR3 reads CSAGGTDRADTQYF. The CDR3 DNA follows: TGCAGTGCTGGCGGGACGGACCGTGCAGATACGCAGTATTTT.

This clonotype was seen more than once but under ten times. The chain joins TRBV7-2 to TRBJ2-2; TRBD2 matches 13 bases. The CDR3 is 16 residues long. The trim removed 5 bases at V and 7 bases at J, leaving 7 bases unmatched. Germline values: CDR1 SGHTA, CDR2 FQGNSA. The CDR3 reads CASSEWTSGGLGELFF. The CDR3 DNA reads TGTGCCAGCAGCGAGTGGACTAGCGGGGGTCTCGGGGAGCTGTTTTTT.

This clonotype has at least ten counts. CDR3 sequence reads: CASSLLEGYRTDTQYF. For the CDR3, the DNA is TGTGCCAGCAGCTTACTAGAGGGGTATCGCACAGATACGCAGTATTTT. This sequence joins TRBV7-9 and TRBJ2-3, with D perhaps given as TRBD1 or TRBD2 (5 bases each). Germline CDR1 SEHNR, CDR2 FQNEAQ (reference sequence). The germline V and J ends were trimmed by 2 bases and 1 base, with 13 bases remaining between them. The CDR3 runs to 16 residues.

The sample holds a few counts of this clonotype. The CDR3 is CATSDVAAGFWEQFF. As DNA, the CDR3 is TGTGCCACCAGTGACGTCGCCGCGGGTTTTTGGGAGCAGTTCTTC. The chain couples TRBV24-1 to TRBJ2-1; D may be TRBD2 (5 bases). The CDR3 covers 15 residues. The V end was cut by 4 bases, the J end by 10 bases, with 19 bases between. In germline, CDR1 is KGHDR, CDR2 SFDVKD.

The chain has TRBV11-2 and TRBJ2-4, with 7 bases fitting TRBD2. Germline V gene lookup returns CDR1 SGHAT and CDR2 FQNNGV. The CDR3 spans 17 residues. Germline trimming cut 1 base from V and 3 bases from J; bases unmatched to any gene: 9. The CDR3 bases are TGTGCCAGCAGCTTAGTAGTACCGGGAGGTGGCAAAAACATTCAGTACTTC. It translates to CASSLVVPGGGKNIQYF.

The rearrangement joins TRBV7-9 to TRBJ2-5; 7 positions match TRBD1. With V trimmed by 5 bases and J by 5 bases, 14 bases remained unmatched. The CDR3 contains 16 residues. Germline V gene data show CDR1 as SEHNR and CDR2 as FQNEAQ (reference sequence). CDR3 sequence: CASSPTRTGVLETQYF. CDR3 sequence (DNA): TGTGCCAGCAGCCCCACGCGGACAGGCGTTCTGGAGACCCAGTACTTC.

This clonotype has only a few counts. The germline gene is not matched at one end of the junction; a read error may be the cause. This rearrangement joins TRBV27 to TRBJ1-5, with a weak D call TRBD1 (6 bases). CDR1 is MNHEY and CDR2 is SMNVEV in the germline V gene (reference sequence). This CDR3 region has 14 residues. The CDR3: CASSLSTGVRPQHF. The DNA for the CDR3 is TGTGCCAGCAGTCTATCGACAGGAGTCCGGCCCCAGCATTTT.

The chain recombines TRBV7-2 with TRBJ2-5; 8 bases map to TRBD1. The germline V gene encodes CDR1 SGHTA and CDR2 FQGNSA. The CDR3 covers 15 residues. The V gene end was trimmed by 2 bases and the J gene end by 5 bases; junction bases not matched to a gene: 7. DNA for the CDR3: TGTGCCAGCAGCTTACAGGGGGCAGTGAGGGAGACCCAGTACTTC. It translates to CASSLQGAVRETQYF.

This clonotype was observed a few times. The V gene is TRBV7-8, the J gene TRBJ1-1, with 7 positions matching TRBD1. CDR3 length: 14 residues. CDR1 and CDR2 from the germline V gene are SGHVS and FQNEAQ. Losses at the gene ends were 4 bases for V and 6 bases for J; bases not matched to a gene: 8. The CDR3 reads CASSSNRGLPEAFF. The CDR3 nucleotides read TGTGCCAGCAGCTCGAACAGGGGCCTCCCTGAAGCTTTCTTT.

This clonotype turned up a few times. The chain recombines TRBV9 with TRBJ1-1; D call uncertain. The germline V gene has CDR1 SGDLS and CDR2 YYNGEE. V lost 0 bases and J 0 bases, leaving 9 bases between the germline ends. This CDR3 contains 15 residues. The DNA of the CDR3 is TGTGCCAGCAGCGTAGGGACGGCCCTGAACACTGAAGCTTTCTTT. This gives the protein CASSVGTALNTEAFF.

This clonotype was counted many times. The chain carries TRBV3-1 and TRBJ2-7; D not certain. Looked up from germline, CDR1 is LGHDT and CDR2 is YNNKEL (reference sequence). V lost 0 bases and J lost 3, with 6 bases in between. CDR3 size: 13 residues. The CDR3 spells CASSQDLVYEQYF. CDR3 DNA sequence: TGTGCCAGCAGCCAAGATCTTGTCTACGAGCAGTACTTC.

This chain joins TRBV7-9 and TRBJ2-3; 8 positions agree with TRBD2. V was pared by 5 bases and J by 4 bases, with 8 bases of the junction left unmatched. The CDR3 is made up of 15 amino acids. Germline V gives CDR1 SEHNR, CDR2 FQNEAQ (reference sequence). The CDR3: CASSPSGGVADTQYF. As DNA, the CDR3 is TGTGCCAGCAGCCCCTCCGGGGGGGTAGCAGATACGCAGTATTTT.

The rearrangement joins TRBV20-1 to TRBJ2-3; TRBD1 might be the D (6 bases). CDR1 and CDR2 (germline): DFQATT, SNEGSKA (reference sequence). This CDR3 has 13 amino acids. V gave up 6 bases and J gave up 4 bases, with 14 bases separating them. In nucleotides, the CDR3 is TGCAGTGCGCCATTTGGGGGCGCAGATACGCAGTATTTT. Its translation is CSAPFGGADTQYF.

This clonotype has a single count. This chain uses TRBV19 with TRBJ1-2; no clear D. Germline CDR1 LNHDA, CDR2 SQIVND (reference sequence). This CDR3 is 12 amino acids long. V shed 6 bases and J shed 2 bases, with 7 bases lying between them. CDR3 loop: CASRRQNYGYTF. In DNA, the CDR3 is TGTGCCAGTAGACGGCAGAACTATGGCTACACCTTC.

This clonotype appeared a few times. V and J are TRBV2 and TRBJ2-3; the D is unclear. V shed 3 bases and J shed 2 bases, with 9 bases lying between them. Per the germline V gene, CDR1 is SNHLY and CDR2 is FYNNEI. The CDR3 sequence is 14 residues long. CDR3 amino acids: CASSESPNTDTQYF. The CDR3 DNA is TGTGCCAGCAGTGAGTCGCCTAACACAGATACGCAGTATTTT.

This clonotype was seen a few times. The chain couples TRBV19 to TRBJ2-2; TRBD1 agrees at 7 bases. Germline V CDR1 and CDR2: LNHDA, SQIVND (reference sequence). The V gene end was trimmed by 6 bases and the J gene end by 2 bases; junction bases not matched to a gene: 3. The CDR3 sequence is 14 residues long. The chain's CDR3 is CASRGQRNTGELFF. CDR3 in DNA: TGTGCCAGTAGGGGACAGAGAAACACCGGGGAGCTGTTTTTT.